The clone carrying this T cell receptor (beta chain) showed up just a few times. Antigen specificity is unknown. All of the isolated RNA was reverse transcribed, so expressed TCRB transcripts were sequenced. Some 4 million reads were obtained on average from naive, central memory and regulatory T cell samples. This table comes from immunoSEQ multiplex PCR, and its TCRdb copy is limited to in-frame clones, with some not included. Of about 230,000 clones in the sample, around 15% are singletons; the top ten hold 0.065% to 0.1%. The data were obtained in a study of beta chain features in type 1 diabetes. Background on the study: Patients did not differ from healthy donors in age, gender or cell yield.

Using CD45RO/CCR7/CD25/CD127/CD95/CD27, CD4+ naive, central memory, regulatory and stem cell-like memory cells were sorted. Points from the study as a whole: Shorter TCRB CDR3s, moderately but significantly so, were found in Type 1 diabetes patients in all four CD4+ subsets. More deletions and fewer insertions at VDJ junctions were found in patients with type 1 diabetes.

Germline CDR1 SGDLS, CDR2 YYNGEE. Trimming took 4 bases from V and 5 from J, leaving 10 bases between them. This CDR3 is 13 amino acids long. Sample: naive CD4+ T cells from blood. The chain links TRBV9 to TRBJ2-1; TRBD2 might be the D (6 bases). The receptor comes from a man aged 30 to 39 with type 1 diabetes. CDR3 in amino acids: CASSRTTDNEQFF. CDR3 nucleotide sequence: TGTGCCAGCAGCAGGACTACTGACAATGAGCAGTTCTTC.